These T cell receptor beta chains were read from a single sample in a study of blood T cell repertoires in COVID-19. TCRdb keeps only in-frame clones here, not all; method: immunoSEQ multiplex PCR. This table holds more than 200,000 clones, approximately 86% found once. The sample taken for sequencing was peripheral blood. The receptors stem from a woman aged 45-60 years with COVID-19, enrolled during active disease. The CDR3 runs from the conserved cysteine through the conserved F or W. Fields, in order: J gene, D gene, clone size, V gene, CDR3 protein, CDR3 DNA. The D gene is left open where the match is weak. Clone sizes are given selectively: once, few, many, or a class where the clone is expanded.

J: TRBJ1-6
D: NA
size: NA
V: TRBV2
CDR3: CASSLTVLNSPLHF
DNA: TGTGCCAGCAGTTTGACTGTCCTCAATTCACCCCTCCACTTT

J: TRBJ1-1
D: NA
size: NA
V: TRBV5-4
CDR3: CASSSREHYTEAFF
DNA: TGTGCCAGCAGCTCCCGGGAACATTACACTGAAGCTTTCTTT

J: TRBJ2-1
D: NA
size: NA
V: TRBV24-1
CDR3: CATSDYGPYNEQFF
DNA: TGTGCCACCAGTGATTATGGGCCCTACAATGAGCAGTTCTTC

J: TRBJ1-3
D: TRBD1
size: NA
V: TRBV7-9
CDR3: CASSQALQGSAGNTIYF
DNA: TGTGCCAGCAGCCAGGCACTACAGGGGTCGGCTGGAAACACCATATATTTT

J: TRBJ1-1
D: NA
size: NA
V: TRBV30
CDR3: CAWSSDNRAPEAFF
DNA: TGTGCCTGGAGCTCGGATAACAGGGCCCCTGAAGCTTTCTTT

J: TRBJ2-3
D: TRBD1
size: NA
V: TRBV13
CDR3: CASSFPPGGDTQYF
DNA: TGTGCCAGCAGCTTCCCCCCAGGGGGAGATACGCAGTATTTT

J: TRBJ1-1
D: NA
size: NA
V: TRBV5-1
CDR3: CATRLIMNTEAFF
DNA: TGCGCCACCCGACTCATTATGAACACTGAAGCTTTCTTT

J: TRBJ1-2
D: TRBD1
size: NA
V: TRBV5-8
CDR3: CASSLQNRGVGDGYTF
DNA: TGTGCCAGCAGCTTGCAAAACAGGGGTGTGGGGGATGGCTACACCTTC

J: TRBJ2-6
D: NA
size: NA
V: TRBV5-8
CDR3: CASSLPGANVLTF
DNA: TGTGCCAGCAGCCTCCCTGGGGCCAACGTCCTGACTTTC

J: TRBJ1-2
D: TRBD1
size: NA
V: TRBV15
CDR3: CATSPPPGQGMRGYTF
DNA: TGTGCCACCAGCCCTCCCCCGGGACAGGGTATGCGTGGCTACACCTTC

J: TRBJ2-1
D: TRBD2
size: NA
V: TRBV30
CDR3: CAWSIGAGSSYNEQFF
DNA: TGTGCCTGGAGTATTGGAGCGGGGTCCTCCTACAATGAGCAGTTCTTC

J: TRBJ2-5
D: TRBD2
size: NA
V: TRBV9
CDR3: CASSVAGTRGETQYF
DNA: TGTGCCAGCAGCGTAGCAGGGACTAGGGGGGAGACCCAGTACTTC

J: TRBJ2-1
D: NA
size: NA
V: TRBV28
CDR3: CASSLLGGVSYNEQFF
DNA: TGTGCCAGCAGTTTATTGGGTGGAGTATCCTACAATGAGCAGTTCTTC

J: TRBJ1-1
D: TRBD1
size: NA
V: TRBV30
CDR3: CAYQDRMNTEAFF
DNA: TGTGCCTATCAGGACAGGATGAACACTGAAGCTTTCTTT

J: TRBJ1-2
D: TRBD1
size: NA
V: TRBV29-1
CDR3: CSVYGTGGYYGYTF
DNA: TGCAGCGTTTACGGGACAGGGGGATACTATGGCTACACCTTC

J: TRBJ1-6
D: NA
size: NA
V: TRBV10-2
CDR3: CASSEGGNSPLHF
DNA: TGCGCCAGCAGTGAAGGGGGTAATTCACCCCTCCACTTT

J: TRBJ2-2
D: NA
size: NA
V: TRBV7-2
CDR3: CASSLVSQGTGELFF
DNA: TGTGCCAGCAGCTTAGTGTCCCAGGGAACCGGGGAGCTGTTTTTT

J: TRBJ2-7
D: TRBD1
size: NA
V: TRBV20-1
CDR3: CSASSDRDISYEQYF
DNA: TGCAGTGCTAGTTCCGACAGGGACATATCCTACGAGCAGTACTTC

J: TRBJ2-3
D: NA
size: few
V: TRBV28
CDR3: CASSPGQSWGTDTQYF
DNA: TGTGCCAGCAGCCCTGGACAGTCGTGGGGCACAGATACGCAGTATTTT

J: TRBJ2-7
D: NA
size: NA
V: TRBV5-1
CDR3: CASSPVYPGVDSSYEQYF
DNA: TGCGCCAGCAGCCCGGTTTACCCGGGAGTTGATAGCTCCTACGAGCAGTACTTC

J: TRBJ2-2
D: NA
size: NA
V: TRBV24-1
CDR3: CATSDFVRGTGELFF
DNA: TGTGCCACCAGTGATTTTGTTAGGGGCACCGGGGAGCTGTTTTTT

J: TRBJ1-1
D: NA
size: once
V: TRBV19
CDR3: CASSIQTDEAFF
DNA: TGTGCCAGTAGTATACAAACAGATGAAGCTTTCTTT

J: TRBJ1-2
D: NA
size: NA
V: TRBV29-1
CDR3: CSVGEGTDLANYGYTF
DNA: TGCAGCGTTGGGGAGGGGACGGACCTAGCTAACTATGGCTACACCTTC

J: TRBJ2-3
D: NA
size: NA
V: TRBV19
CDR3: CASSIPSDTTDTQYF
DNA: TGTGCCAGTAGTATACCCTCAGACACGACAGATACGCAGTATTTT

J: TRBJ1-6
D: TRBD1
size: few
V: TRBV7-9
CDR3: CASRSSGTANSPLHF
DNA: TGTGCCAGCAGATCATCCGGGACAGCAAATTCACCCCTCCACTTT

J: TRBJ2-1
D: TRBD2
size: NA
V: TRBV28
CDR3: CASTQRGGLGNEQFF
DNA: TGTGCCAGTACACAACGGGGGGGCCTAGGGAATGAGCAGTTCTTC

J: TRBJ1-6
D: NA
size: NA
V: TRBV24-1
CDR3: CATSDPPGGENSPLHF
DNA: TGTGCCACCAGTGACCCTCCCGGGGGGGAAAATTCACCCCTCCACTTT

J: TRBJ1-2
D: NA
size: once
V: TRBV24-1
CDR3: CATSDPGYGYTF
DNA: TGTGCCACCAGTGATCCAGGGTATGGCTACACCTTC

J: TRBJ1-2
D: NA
size: once
V: TRBV13
CDR3: CASSAVGREEYGYTF
DNA: TGTGCCAGCAGTGCAGTGGGCAGGGAAGAATATGGCTACACCTTC

J: TRBJ1-2
D: TRBD1
size: NA
V: TRBV4-1
CDR3: CASSQDQAGDRYHGYTF
DNA: TGCGCCAGCAGCCAAGATCAGGCTGGGGACAGGTATCATGGCTACACCTTC

J: TRBJ2-7
D: TRBD1
size: NA
V: TRBV19
CDR3: CASSVRSGTGTHEQYF
DNA: TGTGCCAGTAGTGTCCGCTCCGGGACAGGGACCCACGAGCAGTACTTC

J: TRBJ1-1
D: NA
size: NA
V: TRBV18
CDR3: CASSLPGGWRKAFF
DNA: TGTGCCAGCTCACTCCCGGGAGGGTGGAGAAAAGCTTTCTTT

J: TRBJ2-4
D: TRBD2
size: NA
V: TRBV18
CDR3: CASSPNSGSPPIQYF
DNA: TGTGCCAGCTCACCAAATAGCGGGAGCCCCCCCATTCAGTACTTC

J: TRBJ1-5
D: NA
size: NA
V: TRBV24-1
CDR3: CATSAGYSNQPQHF
DNA: TGTGCCACCAGTGCCGGGTATAGCAATCAGCCCCAGCATTTT

J: TRBJ2-1
D: NA
size: few
V: TRBV1
CDR3: CTSRLGANEQFF
DNA: TGCACCAGCCGCCTTGGGGCCAATGAGCAGTTCTTC

J: TRBJ1-1
D: NA
size: NA
V: TRBV28
CDR3: CASSFGQQNTEAFF
DNA: TGTGCCAGCAGTTTTGGGCAACAGAACACTGAAGCTTTCTTT

J: TRBJ1-3
D: NA
size: NA
V: TRBV6-6
CDR3: CASILDRGNTIYF
DNA: TGTGCCAGCATCCTTGACAGGGGAAACACCATATATTTT

J: TRBJ2-1
D: TRBD2
size: NA
V: TRBV3-1/TRBV3-2
CDR3: CASSPRRVAGGIYNEQFF
DNA: TGTGCCAGCAGCCCCCGTAGGGTAGCGGGGGGGATTTACAATGAGCAGTTCTTC

J: TRBJ2-1
D: TRBD1
size: NA
V: TRBV29-1
CDR3: CSGRQGSSYNEQFF
DNA: TGCAGCGGAAGACAGGGGAGCTCCTACAATGAGCAGTTCTTC

J: TRBJ2-1
D: NA
size: NA
V: TRBV6-5
CDR3: CASRGGLHNEQFF
DNA: TGTGCCAGCAGGGGGGGACTGCACAATGAGCAGTTCTTC

J: TRBJ2-1
D: TRBD1
size: NA
V: TRBV7-3
CDR3: CASSLIGDRVYNEQFF
DNA: TGTGCCAGCAGCTTAATAGGGGACAGGGTCTACAATGAGCAGTTCTTC

J: TRBJ2-6
D: NA
size: NA
V: TRBV19
CDR3: CASTLDSLSGANVLTF
DNA: TGTGCCAGTACTTTGGACTCTCTCTCTGGGGCCAACGTCCTGACTTTC

J: TRBJ2-5
D: NA
size: NA
V: TRBV5-1
CDR3: CATSTGPQETQYF
DNA: TGCGCCACCTCGACAGGCCCCCAAGAGACCCAGTACTTC

J: TRBJ2-2
D: TRBD2
size: NA
V: TRBV9
CDR3: CASSVESGVGGELFF
DNA: TGTGCCAGCAGCGTAGAAAGCGGGGTAGGCGGGGAGCTGTTTTTT

J: TRBJ1-1
D: TRBD1
size: NA
V: TRBV29-1
CDR3: CSVEQGDYAFF
DNA: TGCAGCGTTGAGCAGGGGGATTATGCTTTCTTT

J: TRBJ2-2
D: NA
size: NA
V: TRBV23-1
CDR3: CASSQGKGVISSTGELFF
DNA: TGCGCCAGCAGTCAAGGAAAGGGGGTGATATCTAGCACCGGGGAGCTGTTTTTT

J: TRBJ2-4
D: NA
size: NA
V: TRBV7-9
CDR3: CASSFGTAEEGIQYF
DNA: TGTGCCAGCAGCTTTGGGACAGCCGAGGAGGGCATTCAGTACTTC

J: TRBJ1-2
D: NA
size: NA
V: TRBV9
CDR3: CASSVVLSHGYTF
DNA: TGTGCCAGCAGCGTAGTTCTCTCCCATGGCTACACCTTC

J: TRBJ2-5
D: TRBD2
size: NA
V: TRBV7-2
CDR3: CASSLTSGGPGTQYF
DNA: TGTGCCAGCAGCTTAACTAGCGGGGGGCCAGGGACCCAGTACTTC

J: TRBJ1-2
D: NA
size: NA
V: TRBV29-1
CDR3: CSVGEGGKYGYTF
DNA: TGCAGCGTCGGGGAGGGGGGGAAATATGGCTACACCTTC

J: TRBJ2-7
D: NA
size: NA
V: TRBV23-1
CDR3: CASSHRATGTGDEQYF
DNA: TGCGCCAGCAGTCACCGCGCTACAGGGACCGGAGACGAGCAGTACTTC

J: TRBJ1-5
D: NA
size: NA
V: TRBV24-1
CDR3: CATSDLSGDQPQHF
DNA: TGTGCCACCAGTGATTTGTCCGGGGATCAGCCCCAGCATTTT

J: TRBJ1-5
D: TRBD1
size: NA
V: TRBV5-8
CDR3: CASSLRDRGGRNQPQHF
DNA: TGTGCCAGCAGCTTGAGGGACAGGGGAGGTCGCAATCAGCCCCAGCATTTT

J: TRBJ1-2
D: TRBD1
size: NA
V: TRBV5-6
CDR3: CASSSPGGSGYTF
DNA: TGTGCCAGCAGCTCCCCAGGGGGCTCTGGCTACACCTTC

J: TRBJ1-3
D: TRBD1
size: NA
V: TRBV19
CDR3: CASGQGISGNTIYF
DNA: TGTGCCTCGGGACAGGGAATCTCTGGAAACACCATATATTTT

J: TRBJ2-4
D: NA
size: NA
V: TRBV23-1
CDR3: CASSSLFGAKNIQYF
DNA: TGCGCCAGCTCTTCCCTTTTCGGAGCCAAAAACATTCAGTACTTC

J: TRBJ2-3
D: TRBD2
size: NA
V: TRBV9
CDR3: CASSVEAGDTDTQYF
DNA: TGTGCCAGCAGCGTTGAGGCGGGGGATACAGATACGCAGTATTTT

J: TRBJ1-2
D: NA
size: NA
V: TRBV12-3/TRBV12-4
CDR3: CASSLGTFTGYTF
DNA: TGTGCCAGCAGTTTGGGCACCTTTACTGGCTACACCTTC

J: TRBJ1-3
D: TRBD1
size: NA
V: TRBV11-2
CDR3: CASRPRDRATSYSGNTIYF
DNA: TGTGCCAGCCGCCCCCGGGACAGAGCTACAAGTTACTCTGGAAACACCATATATTTT